These 30 T cell receptor beta chains were sequenced from one sample in a study of early T cells in non-severe SARS-CoV-2 infection. From the 5' RACE reads, TCRdb called clonotypes with MiXCR, one entry per CDR3 protein. Counted here are over 50,000 distinct CDR3 sequences, approximately 12% occurring once; the ten biggest clones make up 2.9%. The sample consisted of whole blood. The receptors were sampled from an adult who was a healthcare worker with PCR-confirmed SARS-CoV-2 infection or an uninfected control (not recorded which).

This chain joins TRBV21-1 and TRBJ2-2; the table gives TRBD2 as D, unverified against the DNA. TRBV21-1 is a documented pseudogene. CDR3 length: 20 residues. The CDR3 DNA sequence: TGTGCCAGCAGCAAAGTCTCCAGACTAGCGGGGGCCCGGAACCCCGGGGAGCTGTTTTTT. It yields the protein CASSKVSRLAGARNPGELFF.

This clonotype showed up just a few times. The rearrangement joins TRBV18 to TRBJ2-7; D gene uncertain. Trimming took off 2 bases at V and 3 bases at J, with 14 bases between the two ends. The length of the CDR3 is 15 residues. Germline loops: CDR1 KGHSH, CDR2 LQKENI. Written as DNA, the CDR3 is TGTGCCAGCTCACCAATTGCTTCACCCAGCTACGAGCAGTACTTC. It translates to CASSPIASPSYEQYF.

This clonotype showed up just a few times. The chain couples TRBV11-2 to TRBJ1-6; D not certain. V dropped 5 bases and J dropped 10 bases, with 12 bases sitting between them. This CDR3 is 13 amino acids long. Germline CDR1 and CDR2: SGHAT and FQNNGV. CDR3 residues: CASSGFLGSPLHF. The DNA for the CDR3 is TGTGCCAGCAGCGGATTTTTAGGATCACCCCTCCACTTT.

This clonotype was observed many times. The chain uses TRBV20-1 and TRBJ2-5; 10 positions agree with TRBD2. From germline, CDR1 is DFQATT and CDR2 SNEGSKA (reference sequence). V trimming: 3 bases; J trimming: 4 bases; junction bases outside the gene matches: 11. The length of the CDR3 is 16 residues. In DNA form, the CDR3 reads TGCAGTGCTAGGGCCCCCCCGCGACTAGCGGGAGAGACCCAGTACTTC. This codes for CSARAPPRLAGETQYF.

This clonotype was observed many times. The J gene is TRBJ2-1, the V gene TRBV20-1; 13 positions agree with TRBD2. Germline values: CDR1 DFQATT, CDR2 SNEGSKA (reference sequence). Unmatched junction bases numbered 7, after V lost 5 bases and J lost 6 bases. CDR3 length equals 15 residues. CDR3 coding DNA: TGCAGTGCTGCCCGACTAGCGGGAGGCGCCAATGAGCAGTTCTTC. It codes for CSAARLAGGANEQFF.

This clonotype appeared a few times. CDR3 sequence reads: CASSYGGGNIQYF. Written as DNA, the CDR3 is TGTGCCAGCAGTTACGGGGGAGGCAACATTCAGTACTTC. J is TRBJ2-4 and V is TRBV6-5; TRBD2 might be the D (6 bases). Germline V gene data show CDR1 as MNHEY and CDR2 as SVGAGI. The CDR3 sequence is 13 residues long. V lost 2 bases and J lost 7, with 9 bases in between.

This rearrangement joins TRBV20-1 to TRBJ1-4; D gene ambiguous. Trimming stripped 1 base from V and 10 bases from J, with 19 bases between. CDR1 DFQATT and CDR2 SNEGSKA come from the germline V gene (reference sequence). There are 15 residues in the CDR3. Here the CDR3 reads CSARVGNLAEGKLFF. The CDR3 nucleotides are TGCAGTGCTAGAGTGGGGAATCTCGCGGAGGGAAAACTGTTTTTT.

Many counts were recorded for this clonotype. In nucleotides, the CDR3 is TGTGCCAGCAGCTTTACCGGGACAGATACGCAGTATTTT. It yields the protein CASSFTGTDTQYF. V is TRBV11-3 and J is TRBJ2-3; D unclear. The CDR3 totals 13 residues. Per the germline V gene, CDR1 is SGHNT and CDR2 is YENEEA. Trimming removed 3 bases from V and 3 bases from J, with 7 bases in between.

V gene TRBV7-2 combines with J gene TRBJ2-1; D call uncertain. The CDR3 sequence is 13 residues long. Trimming took off 0 bases at V and 4 bases at J, with 4 bases between the two ends. CDR1 and CDR2 from the germline V gene are SGHTA and FQGNSA. The DNA for the CDR3 is TGTGCCAGCAGCTTAGCCGCGTACAATGAGCAGTTCTTC. Protein sequence: CASSLAAYNEQFF.

This clonotype was seen repeatedly, ten times or more. The chain couples TRBV20-1 to TRBJ2-7, with D possibly being TRBD1 or TRBD2 (5 bases each). This CDR3 has 12 amino acids. The V end lost 6 bases, the J end lost 4 bases, and 13 bases lay between the germline ends. In germline, CDR1 is DFQATT, CDR2 SNEGSKA (reference sequence). The DNA for the CDR3 is TGCAGTGCGACTCCGGGACCTTACGAGCAGTACTTC. It translates to CSATPGPYEQYF.

The table lists this clonotype with many counts. This chain links TRBV29-1 with TRBJ1-1; D might be TRBD1 (6 bases). V was pared by 3 bases and J by 5 bases, with 19 bases between. The CDR3 sequence is 15 residues long. In germline, CDR1 is SQVTM, CDR2 ANQGSEA. The CDR3 nucleotides read TGCAGCGTTGATAGGGGGGATGCTGCGAAAACTGAAGCTTTCTTT. Amino acid sequence: CSVDRGDAAKTEAFF. The variable domain in full, completed from reference TRBV29-1 and TRBJ1-1, reads SAVISQKPSRDICQRGTSLTIQCQVDSQVTMMFWYRQQPGQSLTLIATANQGSEATYESGFVIDKFPISRPNLTFSTLTVSNMSPEDSSIYLCSVDRGDAAKTEAFFGQGTRLTVV.

This rearrangement joins TRBV5-1 to TRBJ1-6; 7 bases map to TRBD1. The CDR3 totals 16 residues. V shed 2 bases and J 6 bases; nucleotides not matched to a gene: 8. CDR1 is SGHRS, CDR2 YFSETQ, per germline. This CDR3 is CASSFYPGQFNSPLHF. CDR3 coding DNA: TGCGCCAGCAGCTTTTATCCGGGACAGTTTAATTCACCCCTCCACTTT.

The V call is TRBV2, the J call TRBJ2-1; perhaps TRBD2 as D (6 bases). This CDR3 is built from 13 residues. Germline V lookup: CDR1 SNHLY, CDR2 FYNNEI. V was shortened by 6 bases and J by 13 bases, with 19 bases between the two germline ends. CDR3 nucleotides: TGTGCCAGCAGCGGGGGTTGGGGGGACCCCCAGTTCTTC. Translating gives CASSGGWGDPQFF.

This clonotype was found many times. The J gene is TRBJ2-7, the V gene TRBV29-1; TRBD2 matches 13 bases. Germline V gene lookup returns CDR1 SQVTM and CDR2 ANQGSEA. The CDR3 runs 14 residues. J gave up 4 bases and V 4 bases, and 4 bases lay outside the gene matches. CDR3 bases: TGCAGCGTTGCTGGACTAGCGGGAGAGTACGAGCAGTACTTC. This encodes CSVAGLAGEYEQYF.

This clonotype was recorded many times. The chain uses TRBV20-1 and TRBJ2-2, with 7 bases matching TRBD1. From germline, CDR1 is DFQATT and CDR2 SNEGSKA (reference sequence). The CDR3 spans 17 residues. J gave up 4 bases and V 2 bases, and 13 bases lay outside the gene matches. The CDR3 nucleotides are TGCAGTGCTAGACAAGGAAAGGGGGCGGAGAGCACCGGGGAGCTGTTTTTT. Translated, it gives CSARQGKGAESTGELFF.

The J gene is TRBJ2-1, the V gene TRBV6-1, with 13 bases that match TRBD2. Germline V gene sequence: CDR1 MNHNS, CDR2 SASEGT. The CDR3 is 14 amino acids. With V trimmed by 11 bases and J by 8 bases, 9 bases remained unmatched. The CDR3 loop is CAGSTSGGLDEQFF. CDR3 coding DNA: TGTGCCGGGTCGACTAGCGGGGGGCTCGATGAGCAGTTCTTC.

This clonotype has at least ten counts. The gene calls are TRBV6-5 and TRBJ2-7; maybe TRBD2 (6 bases). Trimming shortened V by 5 bases and J by 2 bases, and 13 bases separated the two germline ends. The CDR3 length is 14 residues. Germline CDR1 is MNHEY and CDR2 is SVGAGI. This CDR3 reads CASSRGGLTYEQYF. The CDR3 DNA reads TGTGCCAGCAGTCGCGGCGGACTAACCTACGAGCAGTACTTC.

This clonotype showed up many times. The chain employs TRBV7-3 and TRBJ2-2; possibly TRBD1 for D (5 bases). CDR3 size: 15 residues. V dropped 0 bases and J dropped 1 base, with 6 bases sitting between them. Looked up from germline, CDR1 is SGHTA and CDR2 is FQGTGA. The CDR3 bases are TGTGCCAGCAGCTTAACAGGGGTGAACACCGGGGAGCTGTTTTTT. This sequence encodes CASSLTGVNTGELFF. The full variable domain, with the rest looked up from reference TRBV7-3 and TRBJ2-2, is GAGVSQTPSNKVTEKGKYVELRCDPISGHTALYWYRQSLGQGPEFLIYFQGTGAADDSGLPNDRFFAVRPEGSVSTLKIQRTERGDSAVYLCASSLTGVNTGELFFGEGSRLTVL.

A few counts support this clonotype. The chain couples TRBV29-1 to TRBJ2-1; no clear D. There are 12 residues in the CDR3. In germline, CDR1 is SQVTM, CDR2 ANQGSEA. V lost 0 bases and J 6 bases, leaving 6 bases between the germline ends. DNA for the CDR3: TGCAGCGTTGAAGATCTGGGCAATGAGCAGTTCTTC. This translates into CSVEDLGNEQFF.

This clonotype was counted ten times or more. The CDR3 sequence is CSVGGRGVATNEKLFF. In DNA, the CDR3 is TGCAGCGTTGGTGGCAGGGGAGTTGCAACTAATGAAAAACTGTTTTTT. The rearrangement joins TRBV29-1 to TRBJ1-4; D perhaps matches TRBD1 (6 bases). CDR1 is SQVTM and CDR2 is ANQGSEA in the germline V gene. The CDR3 covers 16 residues. Between the trimmed V and J ends, which lost 4 bases and 0 bases, there was a span of 15 bases.

This clonotype has at least ten counts. The rearrangement joins TRBV7-9 to TRBJ2-5, with D unclear. Trimming removed 1 base from V and 6 bases from J, with 12 bases in between. The CDR3 runs to 14 residues. Germline V gene lookup returns CDR1 SEHNR and CDR2 FQNEAQ (reference sequence). Here the CDR3 reads CASSLEEALKTQYF. For the CDR3, the DNA is TGTGCCAGCAGCTTAGAAGAGGCTCTGAAGACCCAGTACTTC.

In DNA form, the CDR3 reads TGCAGCGTTGAAGACGTACAAGGGGGAACTGAAGCTTTCTTT. Its translation is CSVEDVQGGTEAFF. The chain combines TRBV29-1 with TRBJ1-1; D possibly corresponds to TRBD1 (6 bases). The CDR3 consists of 14 residues. V lost 0 bases and J 5 bases, leaving 13 bases between the germline ends. Germline V gives CDR1 SQVTM, CDR2 ANQGSEA.

J is TRBJ2-1 and V is TRBV7-9, with TRBD2 matching over 12 bases. This CDR3 has 16 residues. Germline loops: CDR1 SEHNR, CDR2 FQNEAQ (reference sequence). Trimming removed 5 bases from V and 4 bases from J; junction bases left unmatched: 6. The CDR3 spells CASSAASGRAYNEQFF. The CDR3, as DNA: TGTGCCAGCAGCGCGGCTAGCGGGAGGGCATACAATGAGCAGTTCTTC.

This clonotype was counted at least ten times. This chain joins TRBV6-6 and TRBJ1-2; the match to TRBD1 covers 10 bases. The CDR3 runs to 14 residues. V was pared by 7 bases and J by 2 bases, with 4 bases of the junction left unmatched. Germline-derived CDR1 and CDR2 are MNHNY and SVGAGI (reference sequence). The CDR3 bases are TGTGCCAGCAAAATGGGACAGGGGAACTATGGCTACACCTTC. It is translated as CASKMGQGNYGYTF.

This clonotype has a count of ten or more. The rearrangement links TRBV14 to TRBJ2-1, with 7 bases matching TRBD2. Germline lookup yields CDR1 SGHDN and CDR2 FVKESK. This CDR3 is 15 amino acids long. J lost 9 bases, V lost 1 base, and 9 bases had no gene match. The CDR3 DNA follows: TGTGCCAGCAGCCAAGCAGGGCTTGGGAGGGGTGAGCAGTTCTTC. Encoded protein: CASSQAGLGRGEQFF.

This clonotype was observed at least ten times. The V and J genes are TRBV30 and TRBJ2-5, with a weak D call TRBD1 (6 bases). The CDR3 is 14 amino acids. Germline CDR1 reads GTSNPN; CDR2 reads SVGIG (reference sequence). Trimming took off 2 bases at V and 2 bases at J, with 12 bases between the two ends. Here the CDR3 DNA reads TGTGCCTGGAGTACCGGACAGTTACAAGAGACCCAGTACTTC. Its translation is CAWSTGQLQETQYF.

This clonotype was seen more than once but under ten times. The chain employs TRBV29-1 and TRBJ1-1; the D gene is possibly TRBD1 (6 bases). CDR3 size: 12 residues. Trimming removed 7 bases from V and 1 base from J, with 10 bases in between. Germline V CDR1 and CDR2: SQVTM, ANQGSEA. The CDR3 DNA reads TGCAGCGCCCTCAGGGGGAACACTGAAGCTTTCTTT. Its protein product is CSALRGNTEAFF.

A few counts support this clonotype. This rearrangement joins TRBV14 to TRBJ1-6; D remains unclear. Germline-derived CDR1 and CDR2 are SGHDN and FVKESK. Trimming removed 4 bases from V and 6 bases from J, with 10 bases in between. CDR3 length: 14 residues. The CDR3 nucleotides read TGTGCCAGCAGCCCCAGACGGCCTAATTCACCCCTCCACTTT. Translation gives CASSPRRPNSPLHF.

The table lists this clonotype with many counts. This chain links TRBV18 with TRBJ2-7; TRBD1 aligns across 10 bases. Germline V CDR1 and CDR2: KGHSH, LQKENI. This CDR3 is 17 amino acids long. The J segment lost 5 bases and the V segment lost 0 bases, leaving 10 bases of the junction unmatched. The CDR3 spells CASSPPRLGQGYHEQYF. DNA for the CDR3: TGTGCCAGCTCACCACCTCGTCTGGGACAGGGGTACCACGAGCAGTACTTC.

This clonotype was counted many times. V and J are TRBV14 and TRBJ2-7; D remains ambiguous. V gave up 4 bases and J gave up 3 bases, with 7 bases separating them. Germline V CDR1 and CDR2: SGHDN, FVKESK. The CDR3 totals 12 residues. The CDR3 bases are TGTGCCAGCAGCCCCCAGAACTACGAGCAGTACTTC. Protein sequence: CASSPQNYEQYF.